The clone carrying this T cell receptor beta chain was detected a few times. The data belong to a study of beta chain features in type 1 diabetes. The CDR3 is 13 amino acids. Trimming cost V 10 bases and J 1 base, with 13 bases left between them. Germline CDR1 SNHLY, CDR2 FYNNEI. The entirety of the isolated RNA underwent reverse transcription, so expressed TCRB transcripts were sequenced. Samples of naive, central memory and regulatory T cells yielded a mean of around 3.4 million reads. Method: immunoSEQ multiplex PCR; TCRdb's copy keeps in-frame clones and lacks some. The sample consists of 150,000 to 200,000 clones, 7% to 10% of them appearing once.

This clonotype was sampled from a young woman in good health. Sample: central memory CD4+ T cells from blood. The gene calls are TRBV2 and TRBJ1-1; D might be TRBD1 (5 bases). The CDR3 here is CATSTTENTEAFF. The CDR3 nucleotides read TGTGCCACTTCTACGACAGAGAACACTGAAGCTTTCTTT.